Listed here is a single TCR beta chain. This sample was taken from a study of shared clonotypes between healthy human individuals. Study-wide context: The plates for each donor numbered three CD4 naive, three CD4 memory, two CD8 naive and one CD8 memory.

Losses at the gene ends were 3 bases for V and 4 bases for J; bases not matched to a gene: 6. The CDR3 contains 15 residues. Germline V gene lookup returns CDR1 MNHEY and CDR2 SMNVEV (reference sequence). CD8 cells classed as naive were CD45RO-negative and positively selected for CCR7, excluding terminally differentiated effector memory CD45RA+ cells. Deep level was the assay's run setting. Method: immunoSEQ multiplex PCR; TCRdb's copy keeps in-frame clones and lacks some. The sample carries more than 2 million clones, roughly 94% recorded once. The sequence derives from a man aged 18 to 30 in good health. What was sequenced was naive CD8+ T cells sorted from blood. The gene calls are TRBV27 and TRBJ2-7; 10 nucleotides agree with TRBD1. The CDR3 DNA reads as TGTGCCAGCAGTTTTAGGGGACAGGGGACTTACGAGCAGTACTTC. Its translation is CASSFRGQGTYEQYF.